This T cell receptor beta chain was sequenced during a study of stem cell transplantation in POMP-related autoinflammatory disease (dated by TCRdb to the early 2020s). Turning to the overall study: According to the study's hypothesis, the TRB repertoire gets skewed because defective thymoproteasomes impair MHC class I-dependent CD8+ T-cell differentiation and positive selection. Before transplant, CD4+ naive T-cell skewing, low CD8+ T-cell proportions, and reduced T-cell cytokine secretion were observed in patients. DNA chimerism analysis after transplant demonstrated 100% donor engraftment of neutrophils and platelets for up to one year. High-throughput TRB sequencing assessed how POMP deficiency affects T-cell receptor beta repertoire diversity and CDR3 characteristics.

General study outcomes and caveats: The trend toward lower diversity and increased clonality in PRAID patients was statistically significant only for regulatory T cells. The number of unique TRB V-J gene pairings was restricted in PRAID patients. Across all analyzed T-cell subsets, PRAID patients tended toward lower TRB diversity and higher clonality.

Library construction relied on the immunoSEQ multiplex PCR assay. Regarding the original processing steps: Shannon entropy, which takes clonal size distribution into account, was used to quantify repertoire diversity. Clonotype distribution inequality was measured with the Gini-Simpson index (Simpson_1-D). Drawn from immuneACCESS, this table holds only the in-frame rearrangements with V and J called that TCRdb kept. Clones are partly lost; checked studies trace under half to an unresolved V gene and leave the rest unexplained. V and J calls and clone size are those listed in that table; D and trimming were worked out from the DNA. The sample data list some 69,000 clones, and roughly 88% of these were observed just once. The ten top clones hold 0.55% to 0.85% of the sample. CDR1 and CDR2 are drawn from the germline V gene (reference sequence): MNHEY, SMNVEV. The cysteine opens and the phenylalanine closes a CDR3 of 13 amino acids. This entry keeps only the CDR3 DNA: 39 bases, framed from base 1. V sheds 6 bases and J sheds 2 bases, leaving 8 bases between their ends.

The time point label corresponds to: after hematopoietic stem cell transplant. PRAID was marked by prominent immunodeficiency together with autoinflammation. Prior to TRB sequencing, T-cell subsets (conventional T cells, CD8+ T cells, regulatory T cells, T follicular helper cells) were sorted. As to this clone: Which antigen it targets is not known. Base-call qualities are not available, and no considerably larger clone is one nucleotide away.

The chain employs TRBV27 and TRBJ2-1; the D gene assignment is ambiguous. Sequenced material: CD4+ T cells from PBMCs, taken after stem cell transplantation. The receptor was derived from a human patient with POMP-related autoinflammation and immune dysregulation (PRAID). Because of the transplant, the T cells may be the graft donor's rather than the patient's own. The CDR3 region has the sequence CASRRRTYNEQFF. The nucleotide sequence is given as TGTGCCAGCAGGCGCCGAACCTACAATGAGCAGTTCTTC.